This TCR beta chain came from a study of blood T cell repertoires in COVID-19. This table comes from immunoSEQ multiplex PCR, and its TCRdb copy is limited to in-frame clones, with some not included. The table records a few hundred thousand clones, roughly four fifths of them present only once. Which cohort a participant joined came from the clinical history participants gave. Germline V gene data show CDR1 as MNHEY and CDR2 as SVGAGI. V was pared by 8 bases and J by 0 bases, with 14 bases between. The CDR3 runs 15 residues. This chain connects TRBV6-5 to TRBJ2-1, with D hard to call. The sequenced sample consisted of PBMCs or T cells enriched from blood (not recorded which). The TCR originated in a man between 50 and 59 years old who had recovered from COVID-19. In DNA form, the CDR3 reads TGTGCCAGCGCTTCAGGTTTTAGCTCCTACAATGAGCAGTTCTTC. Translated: CASASGFSSYNEQFF.